The source of this T cell receptor beta chain is a study of cytomegalovirus exposure and HLA in healthy donors. The primer mix had 60 Vbeta and 13 Jbeta primers. Only in-frame clones appear in the TCRdb table, and some are missing; sequencing was by immunoSEQ multiplex PCR. The table records around 130,000 clones, around 75% of them present only once. The V gene end was trimmed by 5 bases and the J gene end by 2 bases; junction bases not matched to a gene: 9. Looked up from germline, CDR1 is SGHTA and CDR2 is FQGNSA. The CDR3 covers 17 residues. Study-wide results and caveats: Reports described diagnosis of cytomegalovirus status by the classifier as highly specific and sensitive. It was shown in a later analysis that HLA-associated TCR beta chains were more clonally expanded than other, equally common chains. The HLA-A and HLA-B alleles of most subjects were reportedly predicted accurately from TCR beta sequences. Specificity for CMV antigens was confirmed in vitro for a few of the CMV-associated chains.

This clone showed up just a few times. Its antigen is unknown. The receptor was derived from a woman between 40 and 50 years old in good health and CMV-seropositive. The V call is TRBV7-2, the J call TRBJ2-5, with 12 bases matching TRBD2. The sequenced sample was PBMCs. The DNA of the CDR3 is TGTGCCAGCAGCCCATACCTAGCGGGGGGGCGACAAGAGACCCAGTACTTC. Amino acids: CASSPYLAGGRQETQYF. The variable domain in full, with the rest retrieved from reference TRBV7-2 and TRBJ2-5, is GAGVSQSPSNKVTEKGKDVELRCDPISGHTALYWYRQSLGQGLEFLIYFQGNSAPDKSGLPSDRFSAERTGGSVSTLTIQRTQQEDSAVYLCASSPYLAGGRQETQYFGPGTRLLVL.